The 19 T cell receptor beta chains below come from one sample, sequenced in a study of blood T cell repertoires in COVID-19. Here immunoSEQ multiplex PCR was the method, and the copy in TCRdb shows in-frame clones only, minus some. The sample has 100,000 to 150,000 clones; about 80% are singletons. The sample was peripheral blood. These TCRs come from a woman between 50 and 59 years old with acute or convalescent COVID-19.

J is TRBJ2-7 and V is TRBV28; 11 bases line up with TRBD2. CDR3 length: 19 residues. The trim removed 4 bases at V and 7 bases at J, leaving 21 bases unmatched. The germline V gene encodes CDR1 MDHEN and CDR2 SYDVKM. The DNA of the CDR3 is TGTGCCAGCAGTTCTCCGAGGACACAATTAGCGGGAGGGCCGGAAGAGCAGTACTTC. It codes for CASSSPRTQLAGGPEEQYF.

The CDR3 sequence: CASSLALTAGYNEQFF. DNA for the CDR3: TGTGCCAGCAGCTTAGCGCTAACAGCAGGGTACAATGAGCAGTTCTTC. V usage is TRBV7-6 and J usage is TRBJ2-1, with D possibly being TRBD1 (5 bases). Looked up from germline, CDR1 is SGHVS and CDR2 is FNYEAQ. This CDR3 has 16 amino acids. V lost 0 bases to trimming and J lost 4 bases, with 13 bases between them.

The rearrangement uses TRBV5-1 and TRBJ2-2; 9 bases align to TRBD2. With V trimmed by 5 bases and J by 6 bases, 11 bases remained unmatched. CDR1 is SGHRS, CDR2 YFSETQ, per germline. This CDR3 has 16 residues. The CDR3 sequence is CASRPAGGQEAGELFF. In DNA, the CDR3 is TGCGCCAGCAGACCAGCGGGAGGCCAAGAGGCCGGGGAGCTGTTTTTT.

This sequence joins TRBV6-1 and TRBJ1-3; D ambiguous. Germline V lookup: CDR1 MNHNS, CDR2 SASEGT. Trimming took off 2 bases at V and 5 bases at J, with 10 bases between the two ends. CDR3 length equals 14 residues. The CDR3 here is CASSESAVRNTIYF. In DNA form, the CDR3 reads TGTGCCAGCAGTGAAAGTGCAGTGCGAAACACCATATATTTT.

The chain carries TRBV2 and TRBJ1-4; 9 positions agree with TRBD1. CDR3 length equals 14 residues. V was pared by 2 bases and J by 10 bases, with 5 bases of the junction left unmatched. CDR1 SNHLY and CDR2 FYNNEI come from the germline V gene. The CDR3 DNA reads as TGTGCCAGCAGTGAACTGCCGGGACAGGGAAAACTGTTTTTT. As protein: CASSELPGQGKLFF.

The J gene is TRBJ1-3, the V gene TRBV3-1 (or the pseudogene TRBV3-2), with TRBD1 matching over 7 bases. The germline V gene has CDR1 LGHDT and CDR2 YNNKEL (reference sequence). This CDR3 spans 15 amino acids. V was pared by 4 bases and J by 0 bases, with 3 bases of the junction left unmatched. The CDR3 region is CASSRTGASGNTIYF. The CDR3 bases are TGTGCCAGCAGCCGCACAGGGGCCTCTGGAAACACCATATATTTT.

The chain recombines TRBV10-3 with TRBJ1-2, with a weak D call TRBD1 (5 bases). The CDR3 covers 12 residues. Germline V gene sequence: CDR1 ENHRY, CDR2 SYGVKD. V lost 0 bases and J lost 8, with 7 bases in between. This CDR3 reads CAISESKGGYTF. CDR3 DNA sequence: TGTGCCATCAGTGAGTCGAAGGGGGGCTACACCTTC.

The gene calls are TRBV5-1 and TRBJ1-1, with 8 bases that match TRBD1. The V gene end was trimmed by 7 bases and the J gene end by 1 base; junction bases not matched to a gene: 6. Germline V gene lookup returns CDR1 SGHRS and CDR2 YFSETQ. There are 14 residues in the CDR3. This CDR3 reads CASCQGAENTEAFF. The CDR3 coding sequence is TGCGCCAGCTGCCAGGGGGCTGAGAACACTGAAGCTTTCTTT.

V gene TRBV10-3 combines with J gene TRBJ1-6; TRBD1 agrees at 8 bases. Per germline, CDR1 ENHRY and CDR2 SYGVKD. This CDR3 is built from 14 residues. Trimming cost V 6 bases and J 9 bases; bases outside gene matches: 7. The CDR3 region has the DNA TGTGCCATCAGGGGGGGACAGGAGGGTTCACCCCTCCACTTT. Amino acids: CAIRGGQEGSPLHF.

The V and J genes are TRBV7-6 and TRBJ1-1; no reliable D call. Trimming took off 1 base at V and 4 bases at J, with 16 bases between the two ends. This CDR3 has 16 amino acids. Germline-derived CDR1 and CDR2 are SGHVS and FNYEAQ. The CDR3 nucleotides are TGTGCCAGCAGCTTAGTTTCAGCTTTTGAGGGCACTGAAGCTTTCTTT. It yields the protein CASSLVSAFEGTEAFF.

There are a few counts of this clone. This chain uses TRBV18 with TRBJ1-3; no definite D call. Germline lookup yields CDR1 KGHSH and CDR2 LQKENI. The V end was cut by 0 bases, the J end by 4 bases, with 10 bases between. This CDR3 region has 15 residues. In DNA form, the CDR3 reads TGTGCCAGCTCACCACCGTTTCTAGCCGGAAACACCATATATTTT. Protein sequence: CASSPPFLAGNTIYF.

The chain employs TRBV5-1 and TRBJ1-6, with 9 positions matching TRBD1. The trim removed 4 bases at V and 5 bases at J, leaving 7 bases unmatched. The length of the CDR3 is 16 residues. Germline CDR1 SGHRS, CDR2 YFSETQ. CDR3 nucleotides: TGCGCCAGCAGCGAAAGGACAGGGGCACATAATTCACCCCTCCACTTT. It specifies CASSERTGAHNSPLHF.

V usage is TRBV9 and J usage is TRBJ2-2, with TRBD2 matching over 13 bases. V shed 7 bases, J shed 5 bases, and the junction held 14 bases outside the gene matches. The CDR3 is 18 residues long. In germline, CDR1 is SGDLS, CDR2 YYNGEE. The CDR3 DNA follows: TGTGCCAGCGCCTACCCAGGGACTAGCGGGGTCAGGACCGGGGAGCTGTTTTTT. Translation gives CASAYPGTSGVRTGELFF. Together with reference TRBV9 and TRBJ2-2, the CDR3 gives the full variable domain: DSGVTQTPKHLITATGQRVTLRCSPRSGDLSVYWYQQSLDQGLQFLIQYYNGEERAKGNILERFSAQQFPDLHSELNLSSLELGDSALYFCASAYPGTSGVRTGELFFGEGSRLTVL.

V gene TRBV10-3 combines with J gene TRBJ2-7, with TRBD2 identical over 13 bases. The CDR3 has 16 amino acids. After removal of 5 bases from V and 2 bases from J, the junction contained 6 bases not matched to a gene. Germline CDR1 and CDR2: ENHRY and SYGVKD. The CDR3, as DNA: TGTGCCATCAGTCTGGGACTAGCGGGACTAGCCTACGAGCAGTACTTC. It yields the protein CAISLGLAGLAYEQYF.

A few counts support this clone. The genes are TRBV2 and TRBJ2-3; D is possibly TRBD2 (5 bases). CDR1 is SNHLY and CDR2 is FYNNEI in the germline V gene. V was cut by 4 bases and J by 2 bases, with 16 bases left in between. The CDR3 is 16 residues long. CDR3 bases: TGTGCCAGCAGTGTAGGCTCGGGAACCAACACAGATACGCAGTATTTT. Its protein is CASSVGSGTNTDTQYF.

The genes are TRBV7-3 and TRBJ2-1, with D tentatively TRBD1 (5 bases). V lost 0 bases and J lost 6, with 9 bases in between. Germline V gene sequence: CDR1 SGHTA, CDR2 FQGTGA. The CDR3 is 14 amino acids. CDR3 in DNA: TGTGCCAGCAGCTTAACAGGGGCTCGCAATGAGCAGTTCTTC. It encodes CASSLTGARNEQFF. Looking up the rest from reference TRBV7-3 and TRBJ2-1 gives the full variable domain: GAGVSQTPSNKVTEKGKYVELRCDPISGHTALYWYRQSLGQGPEFLIYFQGTGAADDSGLPNDRFFAVRPEGSVSTLKIQRTERGDSAVYLCASSLTGARNEQFFGPGTRLTVL.

The chain links TRBV7-9 to TRBJ2-5; 13 bases match TRBD2. The junction had 8 bases not matched to a gene; V was cut back by 5 bases and J by 5 bases. The germline V gene encodes CDR1 SEHNR and CDR2 FQNEAQ (reference sequence). The CDR3 has 16 amino acids. Here the CDR3 DNA reads TGTGCCAGCAGCCCTGGACTAGCGGGAGTCTCGGAGACCCAGTACTTC. It yields the protein CASSPGLAGVSETQYF.

The chain carries TRBV10-1 and TRBJ1-1; D gene uncertain. Germline V gene lookup returns CDR1 WNHNN and CDR2 SYGVQD (reference sequence). V was pared by 6 bases and J by 2 bases, with 16 bases between. The CDR3 is 15 amino acids. CDR3 sequence (DNA): TGCGCCAGCAGCAGAACGGGGTCGGGTAACACTGAAGCTTTCTTT. Translation gives CASSRTGSGNTEAFF.

The genes are TRBV5-1 and TRBJ2-5; D remains unclear. The CDR3 is 11 residues long. Trimming cost V 4 bases and J 11 bases, with 12 bases left between them. The germline V gene encodes CDR1 SGHRS and CDR2 YFSETQ. DNA for the CDR3: TGCGCCAGCAGCCAAGACAATCGGCAGTACTTC. Protein: CASSQDNRQYF.